What follows are 18 T cell receptor beta chains derived from one specimen sequenced in a study of T cells in Graves' hyperthyroidism and ophthalmopathy. The CDR3 regions of TCR beta were amplified from RNA transcripts. A first-round RT-PCR of the TCR CDR3 used the HTBI primer set. MiXCR was run by TCRdb on the multiplex PCR reads, yielding one entry per CDR3 protein. The sample has 400,000 or so distinct CDR3 sequences; about 14% are singletons. Material: blood. The receptor set was obtained from a man in his forties or fifties with Graves' ophthalmopathy.

Comment on this clonotype: This may be a read error: a much more frequent sequence differs by one nucleotide. The chain uses TRBV7-9 and TRBJ1-1, with TRBD1 as a possible D gene (6 bases). CDR3 length: 13 amino acids. The germline V gene encodes CDR1 SEHNR and CDR2 FQNEAQ (reference sequence). Trimming cost V 5 bases and J 8 bases, with 15 bases left between them. CDR3 amino acids: CASSLPGTQEAFF. The CDR3 DNA sequence: TGTGCCAGCAGCCTTCCCGGGACACAAGAAGCTTTCTTT.

At least ten counts were recorded for this clonotype. The chain employs TRBV30 and TRBJ2-7; 9 bases agree with TRBD1. With V trimmed by 0 bases and J by 9 bases, 12 bases remained unmatched. The germline V gene has CDR1 GTSNPN and CDR2 SVGIG (reference sequence). CDR3 length: 15 amino acids. CDR3: CAWSVRVGTGNGQYF. For the CDR3, the DNA is TGTGCCTGGAGTGTACGGGTGGGGACAGGGAATGGGCAGTACTTC.

The V and J genes are TRBV5-6 and TRBJ2-7; D gene uncertain. V was trimmed by 4 bases and J by 6 bases, leaving 11 bases between them. The CDR3 sequence is 12 residues long. Germline V gene sequence: CDR1 SGHDT, CDR2 YYEEEE. For the CDR3, the DNA is TGTGCCAGCAGCGCGATCGTACGCGAGCAGTACTTC. Protein: CASSAIVREQYF.

The chain couples TRBV24-1 to TRBJ2-7, with D uncertain. Trimming pared 3 bases from V and 0 bases from J, leaving 5 bases between. Germline CDR1 reads KGHDR; CDR2 reads SFDVKD. The CDR3 has 13 amino acids. The CDR3 loop is CATSDPPSYEQYF. CDR3 nucleotides: TGTGCCACCAGTGATCCCCCCTCCTACGAGCAGTACTTC.

This clonotype was picked up many times. This rearrangement joins TRBV6-1 to TRBJ1-1, with D unclear. Per the germline V gene, CDR1 is MNHNS and CDR2 is SASEGT. Trimming removed 6 bases at V and 4 bases at J, with 12 bases between. The CDR3 spans 13 residues. The CDR3 DNA is TGTGCCAGCAGCGCACTTGGGAGCACTGAAGCTTTCTTT. It yields the protein CASSALGSTEAFF.

This clonotype was detected only a few times. This chain links TRBV7-3 with TRBJ1-3; 10 bases align to TRBD1. Germline values: CDR1 SGHTA, CDR2 FQGTGA. The CDR3 is 19 residues long. V lost 4 bases and J lost 4; bases outside the gene matches: 16. In nucleotides, the CDR3 is TGTGCCAGCAGCTCAGGGACAGGGGTATGGGGCCGAGCGGGAAACACCATATATTTT. As protein: CASSSGTGVWGRAGNTIYF.

In its sample, this clonotype was seen many times. This chain uses TRBV18 with TRBJ1-1, with 10 bases fitting TRBD1. The CDR3 consists of 16 residues. From germline, CDR1 is KGHSH and CDR2 LQKENI. V lost 5 bases to trimming and J lost 2 bases; unmatched junction nucleotides: 8. DNA of the CDR3: TGTGCCAGCTCAGAAGGACAGGGGGGATTAAACACTGAAGCTTTCTTT. Translated, it gives CASSEGQGGLNTEAFF.

The V and J genes are TRBV29-1 and TRBJ2-7; a possible D gene is TRBD1 (7 bases). V dropped 5 bases and J dropped 6 bases, with 17 bases sitting between them. CDR3 length equals 13 residues. Per germline, CDR1 SQVTM and CDR2 ANQGSEA. The CDR3 DNA follows: TGCAGCGTTACCGGGGGACAGAACTGCGAGCAGTACTTC. It codes for CSVTGGQNCEQYF.

A word on this clonotype: This may come from a read error, since a much larger clone is one base off. The chain uses TRBV5-1 and TRBJ2-7, with D tentatively TRBD2 (5 bases). Germline values: CDR1 SGHRS, CDR2 YFSETQ. The V gene lost 4 bases and the J gene lost 2 bases, with 16 bases spanning the gap. The CDR3 runs to 15 residues. The CDR3 here is CASSPSEPGTYEQYF. Here the CDR3 DNA reads TGCGCCAGCAGCCCCTCAGAGCCGGGGACCTACGAGCAGTACTTC. The whole variable domain, remainder taken from reference TRBV5-1 and TRBJ2-7, is KAGVTQTPRYLIKTRGQQVTLSCSPISGHRSVSWYQQTPGQGLQFLFEYFSETQRNKGNFPGRFSGRQFSNSRSEMNVSTLELGDSALYLCASSPSEPGTYEQYFGPGTRLTVT.

This clonotype was seen only a few times. The chain links TRBV5-5 to TRBJ2-7; tentative D call: TRBD2 (6 bases). The germline V gene encodes CDR1 SGHKS and CDR2 YYEKEE (reference sequence). This CDR3 has 16 residues. The ends were cut back, 0 bases at V and 2 bases at J, with 15 bases in the middle. CDR3 bases: TGTGCCAGCAGCTTGGGATTGAGCGGGCTTGCCTACGAGCAGTACTTC. Amino acids: CASSLGLSGLAYEQYF.

V and J are TRBV7-2 and TRBJ2-3, with D uncertain. CDR1 is SGHTA, CDR2 FQGNSA, per germline. V was shortened by 1 base and J by 2 bases, with 13 bases between the two germline ends. The CDR3 is 16 residues long. The CDR3 DNA follows: TGTGCCAGCAGCTTAGTTGTCCGGGTAAACACAGATACGCAGTATTTT. Translation: CASSLVVRVNTDTQYF. The variable domain in full, completed from reference TRBV7-2 and TRBJ2-3, reads GAGVSQSPSNKVTEKGKDVELRCDPISGHTALYWYRQSLGQGLEFLIYFQGNSAPDKSGLPSDRFSAERTGGSVSTLTIQRTQQEDSAVYLCASSLVVRVNTDTQYFGPGTRLTVL.

This clonotype came up many times. This chain uses TRBV19 with TRBJ2-2, with 8 nucleotides matching TRBD2. CDR3 length: 15 residues. Per the germline V gene, CDR1 is LNHDA and CDR2 is SQIVND (reference sequence). V gave up 5 bases and J gave up 4 bases; unmatched junction bases: 6. In DNA, the CDR3 is TGTGCCAGTAGTGTTAGCGGGATTGGCACCGGGGAGCTGTTTTTT. Its translation: CASSVSGIGTGELFF.

The chain is built from TRBV7-9 and TRBJ1-3, with D unclear. Germline V gene lookup returns CDR1 SEHNR and CDR2 FQNEAQ (reference sequence). V lost 1 base to trimming and J lost 7 bases, with 5 bases between them. This CDR3 has 12 residues. As DNA, the CDR3 is TGTGCCAGCAGCTTAGAGAGTAACACCATATATTTT. Translation gives CASSLESNTIYF.

In this sample, this clonotype turned up many times. The rearrangement links TRBV12-3 or TRBV12-4 to TRBJ1-5, with 7 bases fitting TRBD1. The J segment lost 7 bases and the V segment lost 1 base, leaving 4 bases of the junction unmatched. This CDR3 contains 14 residues. The CDR3 DNA reads TGTGCCAGCAGTTTAGGGCAGGGGGTCCAGCCCCAGCATTTT. It yields the protein CASSLGQGVQPQHF.

J is TRBJ2-1 and V is TRBV10-3; 9 bases fit TRBD1. This CDR3 contains 16 residues. Germline values: CDR1 ENHRY, CDR2 SYGVKD. V dropped 4 bases and J dropped 6; count of bases not matched to a gene: 10. As DNA, the CDR3 is TGTGCCATCAGTGGGGGGGACAGGGCTTTAGGCAATGAGCAGTTCTTC. Encoded protein: CAISGGDRALGNEQFF.

This clonotype appeared many times. CDR3 in amino acids: CASSLRTSGSIVNEQFF. The DNA of the CDR3 is TGTGCCAGCAGCTTACGGACTAGCGGGAGCATAGTCAATGAGCAGTTCTTC. The rearrangement joins TRBV13 to TRBJ2-1, with 13 bases fitting TRBD2. The CDR3 is made up of 17 amino acids. With V trimmed by 2 bases and J by 6 bases, 7 bases remained unmatched. Germline CDR1 is PRHDT and CDR2 is FYEKMQ (reference sequence).

There are a few counts of this clonotype. One junction end disagrees with the germline gene, perhaps due to a read error. This chain links TRBV7-9 with TRBJ2-5, with D perhaps TRBD1 (5 bases). The CDR3 length is 13 residues. CDR1 and CDR2 (germline): SEHNR, FQNEAQ (reference sequence). The CDR3, as DNA: TGTGCCAGCAGCTTCGACAGTCAAGAGACCCAGTATTTC. It codes for CASSFDSQETQYF.

This clonotype has at least ten counts. V is TRBV9 and J is TRBJ2-3, with 7 bases identical to TRBD1. V gave up 3 bases and J gave up 5 bases; unmatched junction bases: 6. CDR1 and CDR2 from the germline V gene are SGDLS and YYNGEE. This CDR3 is 14 amino acids long. The CDR3 sequence: CASSASTGLDTQYF. CDR3 nucleotide sequence: TGTGCCAGCAGCGCCTCGACAGGGTTAGATACGCAGTATTTT.